Below are 10 T cell receptor beta chains sequenced from a single sample in a study of blood T cell repertoires in COVID-19. Sequencing used immunoSEQ multiplex PCR; TCRdb keeps in-frame clones, though not all of them. The profile shows some 350,000 clones, approximately 86% of them singletons. Input material: peripheral blood. These receptors were taken from a human donor in a cohort sampled during active COVID-19.

The chain has TRBV18 and TRBJ2-1; 9 nucleotides line up with TRBD2. The J segment lost 3 bases and the V segment lost 2 bases, leaving 5 bases of the junction unmatched. Germline-derived CDR1 and CDR2 are KGHSH and LQKENI. This CDR3 is 16 amino acids long. CDR3 in amino acids: CASSPVGLASYNEQFF. The CDR3 coding sequence is TGTGCCAGCTCACCAGTAGGACTAGCGAGCTACAATGAGCAGTTCTTC.

The chain has TRBV28 and TRBJ2-1, with TRBD2 as a possible D gene (5 bases). Per germline, CDR1 MDHEN and CDR2 SYDVKM. The CDR3 runs to 17 residues. V was clipped by 5 bases and J by 0 bases, with 17 bases between them. The CDR3 sequence: CASSPRRAINSYNEQFF. In DNA form, the CDR3 reads TGTGCCAGCAGTCCGAGGCGGGCCATTAACTCCTACAATGAGCAGTTCTTC.

This sequence joins TRBV7-6 and TRBJ2-1; 9 bases align to TRBD2. Germline V gene data show CDR1 as SGHVS and CDR2 as FNYEAQ. V was clipped by 0 bases and J by 5 bases; unmatched bases: 5. This CDR3 contains 16 residues. The CDR3 loop is CASSLAGLAGNNEQFF. The CDR3 coding sequence is TGTGCCAGCAGCTTAGCGGGGCTAGCGGGAAACAATGAGCAGTTCTTC.

This sequence joins TRBV10-3 and TRBJ2-5; D possibly corresponds to TRBD2 (6 bases). Germline V lookup: CDR1 ENHRY, CDR2 SYGVKD. With 0 bases removed from V and 5 bases from J, the gap between germline ends came to 10 bases. The CDR3 has 14 amino acids. The CDR3 coding sequence is TGTGCCATCAGTGAGTCTACTAGCCTTGAGACCCAGTACTTC. It specifies CAISESTSLETQYF.

The gene calls are TRBV19 and TRBJ2-1; 11 bases are shared with TRBD2. CDR3 length: 15 amino acids. Germline V gene lookup returns CDR1 LNHDA and CDR2 SQIVND (reference sequence). Trimming removed 5 bases from V and 4 bases from J; junction bases left unmatched: 4. In nucleotides, the CDR3 is TGTGCCAGTAGTCCGGCTAGCGGGGGGTACAATGAGCAGTTCTTC. Protein: CASSPASGGYNEQFF.

The genes are TRBV5-1 and TRBJ1-2; D is uncertain. The germline V gene has CDR1 SGHRS and CDR2 YFSETQ. The V end lost 3 bases, the J end lost 8 bases, and 8 bases lay between the germline ends. The CDR3 covers 11 residues. In DNA form, the CDR3 reads TGCGCCAGCAGCTATATGGGCGGCTACACCTTC. It encodes CASSYMGGYTF.

J is TRBJ2-1 and V is TRBV18; TRBD2 might be the D (6 bases). CDR1 and CDR2 (germline): KGHSH, LQKENI. The V gene lost 6 bases and the J gene lost 6 bases, with 15 bases spanning the gap. The CDR3 extends over 14 amino acids. CDR3 nucleotide sequence: TGTGCCAGCTCCCCCCGACTAGATTTCAATGAGCAGTTCTTC. Protein: CASSPRLDFNEQFF.

The gene calls are TRBV29-1 and TRBJ1-1; 7 nucleotides align to TRBD1. This CDR3 contains 12 residues. Germline loops: CDR1 SQVTM, CDR2 ANQGSEA. V gave up 4 bases and J gave up 11 bases; unmatched junction bases: 10. CDR3 nucleotide sequence: TGCAGCGTTGCGGACAGGCGAAAGGGGGCTTTCTTT. Residues: CSVADRRKGAFF.

This chain links TRBV7-8 with TRBJ1-5, with TRBD1 identical over 9 bases. The V segment lost 4 bases and the J segment 4 bases; nucleotides outside the gene matches: 17. The CDR3 length is 19 residues. Germline CDR1 is SGHVS and CDR2 is FQNEAQ. This CDR3 is CASSSLGQGSGGGNQPQHF. The CDR3 DNA is TGTGCCAGCAGCTCGCTGGGACAGGGCTCAGGGGGGGGGAATCAGCCCCAGCATTTT.

The V and J genes are TRBV29-1 and TRBJ1-2, with a possible D match to TRBD1 (5 bases). Trimming removed 3 bases from V and 1 base from J, with 12 bases in between. The V gene's germline CDR1 is SQVTM and CDR2 ANQGSEA. The CDR3 runs 14 residues. The CDR3 nucleotides are TGCAGCGTTGATGAGACGGGGGATAACTATGGCTACACCTTC. This translates into CSVDETGDNYGYTF.